These T cell receptor beta chains were read from a single sample in a study of T cell responses to AZD1222 COVID-19 vaccine. Using immunoSEQ multiplex PCR, the repertoire was profiled, and TCRdb retains in-frame clones only, with some absent. The sample carries tens of thousands of clones, approximately 82% recorded once. Here the sequenced sample was peripheral blood, taken 28 days after the second AZD1222 dose. These receptors were collected from an adult who received the AZD1222 COVID-19 vaccine. The CDR3 runs from the conserved cysteine through the conserved F or W. A D gene is named only where the DNA matches it firmly. Clone size is given for some rows only: seen once, a few or many times, or a class if the clone is expanded.

clone_size j_call v_call d_call cdr3_nt cdr3_aa
NA TRBJ2-2 TRBV2 NA TGTGCCAGCAGGGTCACGGGACCAAACACCGGGGAGCTGTTTTTT CASRVTGPNTGELFF
NA TRBJ2-1 TRBV24-1 TRBD1 TGTGCCACCAGTGGCGGGCAGGGGGTCCGCAATGAGCAGTTCTTC CATSGGQGVRNEQFF
NA TRBJ2-7 TRBV6-1 NA TGTGCCAGCAGTGAAGCGTTTCTGGGCTCCTACGAGCAGTACTTC CASSEAFLGSYEQYF
NA TRBJ2-1 TRBV18 TRBD1 TGTGCCAGCTCACCGGGACAGGGAGGCTACAATGAGCAGTTCTTC CASSPGQGGYNEQFF
few TRBJ2-2 TRBV19 NA TGTGCCAGTAGTTCTACAGTGGGCACGAACACCGGGGAGCTGTTTTTT CASSSTVGTNTGELFF
NA TRBJ2-3 TRBV28 TRBD1 TGTGCCAGCATACCGGGACAGTTTACAGATACGCAGTATTTT CASIPGQFTDTQYF
NA TRBJ2-2 TRBV3-1/TRBV3-2 NA TGTGCCACCTCCAACGGGGACTTTGGGTGGGAGCTGTTTTTT CATSNGDFGWELFF
NA TRBJ1-1 TRBV5-6 NA TGTGCCAGCAGGGCTGGGACATTGGGCACTGAAGCTTTCTTT CASRAGTLGTEAFF
once TRBJ1-1 TRBV29-1 NA TGCAGCGTTGACACGGGCGGCACTGAAGCTTTCTTT CSVDTGGTEAFF
NA TRBJ1-1 TRBV19 NA TGTGCCAGTAGTCCTTTCGGCAGAACTGAAGCTTTCTTT CASSPFGRTEAFF
many TRBJ1-1 TRBV7-9 NA TGTGCCAGCAGCTTAGGGGCAAGGTTAGGACATGAAGCTTTCTTT CASSLGARLGHEAFF
NA TRBJ2-7 TRBV3-1/TRBV3-2 NA TGTGCCAGCAGCCCCCCCCGGGGATACGAGCAGTACTTC CASSPPRGYEQYF
NA TRBJ1-1 TRBV19 NA TGTGCCAGTAGTATCAACTCACAGCACACTGAAGCTTTCTTT CASSINSQHTEAFF
NA TRBJ2-7 TRBV5-1 NA TGCGCCAGCAGCCTCATAGAGGGGCGCGAGCAGTACTTC CASSLIEGREQYF
NA TRBJ1-2 TRBV4-1 NA TGCGCCAGCAGCCAAGTTGGGGCAGGGGTTAACTATGGCTACACCTTC CASSQVGAGVNYGYTF
NA TRBJ2-5 TRBV19 TRBD2 TGTGCCAGTAGTCCCCGACTAGCGGGGGGCCGGGAGACCCAGTACTTC CASSPRLAGGRETQYF
NA TRBJ2-3 TRBV15 TRBD2 TGTGCCACCAGCAGAGATTGGGCCGGGGGGACAGATACGCAGTATTTT CATSRDWAGGTDTQYF
few TRBJ2-7 TRBV15 NA TGTGCCACCAGCAGAGGAATAGGAACCTGGGACGAGCAGTACTTC CATSRGIGTWDEQYF
NA TRBJ2-2 TRBV3-1/TRBV3-2 TRBD1 TGTGCCAGCAGCCAAGATAGGAACAGGGGGGTCGGGGAGCTGTTTTTT CASSQDRNRGVGELFF
NA TRBJ2-1 TRBV30 TRBD2 TGTGCCTGGAGTGGGGTAGCGGGTAATGAGCAGTTCTTC CAWSGVAGNEQFF
NA TRBJ1-1 TRBV15 NA TGTGCCACCAGCAGAGATCGGGGGCTTGCTGAAGCTTTCTTT CATSRDRGLAEAFF
NA TRBJ2-3 TRBV28 NA TGTGCCAGCAGCCTACAGGGAGGAGATACGCAGTATTTT CASSLQGGDTQYF
NA TRBJ2-2 TRBV9 TRBD2 TGTGCCAGCAGCGCCACCGCCCTAGCGGGAGGCACGCTCGGGGAGCTGTTTTTT CASSATALAGGTLGELFF
NA TRBJ1-1 TRBV6-5 NA TGTGCCAGCAGTTACCGGGTACATACTGAAGCTTTCTTT CASSYRVHTEAFF
once TRBJ2-4 TRBV19 NA TGTGCCAGTAGTGTGATACAGGGAACCAAAAACATTCAGTACTTC CASSVIQGTKNIQYF
NA TRBJ1-2 TRBV28 TRBD1 TGTGCCAGCACTCTGACAGGGGGCATGGTGGGTGATGGCTACACCTTC CASTLTGGMVGDGYTF
NA TRBJ2-5 TRBV3-1/TRBV3-2 NA TGTGCCAGCAGCCAAGGCTTTGGGGCCCTCGGAGAGACCCAGTACTTC CASSQGFGALGETQYF
NA TRBJ1-4 TRBV7-2 NA TGTGCCAGCAGCTTAGGCCCCCTGGGGGAAGAAAAACTGTTTTTT CASSLGPLGEEKLFF
NA TRBJ2-7 TRBV5-4 TRBD1 TGTGCCAGCAGCTTGGACAGGGGGAGCTACGAGCAGTACTTC CASSLDRGSYEQYF
NA TRBJ2-7 TRBV7-9 TRBD1 TGTGCTAGCAGCTTGGGGTCGGACAGGCCTACCTACGAGCAGTACTTC CASSLGSDRPTYEQYF
NA TRBJ1-3 TRBV23-1 NA TGCGCCAGCAGTCAATCGAGGGGTGGAAACACCATATATTTT CASSQSRGGNTIYF
NA TRBJ1-4 TRBV12-3/TRBV12-4 NA TGTGCCAGCAACAGCGGCCGGGGCGAAAAACTGTTTTTT CASNSGRGEKLFF
NA TRBJ2-2 TRBV10-2 TRBD2 TGCGCCAGCAGCGCGGGACTAGCGGGAGGGGGGAACACCGGGGAGCTGTTTTTT CASSAGLAGGGNTGELFF
NA TRBJ2-1 TRBV4-2 NA TGTGCCAGCAGCCGCGAACAGGTAGGGGAGCAGTTCTTC CASSREQVGEQFF
NA TRBJ2-1 TRBV5-4 NA TGTGCCAGCAGCTTGAGCCAGGATACCTACAATGAGCAGTTCTTC CASSLSQDTYNEQFF
NA TRBJ1-1 TRBV6-5 NA TGTGCCAGCAGTTACAGTGGGGGGTTGAAAACTGAAGCTTTCTTT CASSYSGGLKTEAFF
few TRBJ1-5 TRBV6-1 TRBD1 TGTGCCAGCAGTGAAACAGGGGTCCACTTTAGCAATCAGCCCCAGCATTTT CASSETGVHFSNQPQHF
few TRBJ1-5 TRBV7-2 TRBD1 TGTGCCAGCAGCATGACAGGGGGCGCGAATCAGCCCCAGCATTTT CASSMTGGANQPQHF
NA TRBJ2-5 TRBV7-9 NA TGTGCCAGCAGCCCTCTGGGGAGGCAAGAGACCCAGTACTTC CASSPLGRQETQYF
NA TRBJ2-1 TRBV11-2 NA TGTGCCAGCACCGATGATTTCCTGGGGTACAATGAGCAGTTCTTC CASTDDFLGYNEQFF
NA TRBJ1-6 TRBV5-1 TRBD1 TGCGCCAGCAGCGGCGGGACAGCTAATAATTCACCCCTCCACTTT CASSGGTANNSPLHF